The subject of this entry is one T cell receptor beta chain. The table came from immunoSEQ multiplex PCR; TCRdb's copy has only in-frame clones and leaves some out. The sample lists fewer than 200,000 clones; about three quarters were seen once. V lost 2 bases and J lost 2, with 15 bases in between. Germline loops: CDR1 LGHDT, CDR2 YNNKEL (reference sequence). The CDR3 is 16 amino acids. This entry is derived from a study of blood T cell repertoires in COVID-19. Study background: Samples of COVID-19 (acute and convalescent) were obtained from the United States, Italy and Spain. T cells, B-cell-depleted T cells, or PBMCs supplied cDNA or gDNA.

The origin of this receptor is a woman aged 65 to 85 with acute or convalescent COVID-19. The chain recombines TRBV3-1 (or the pseudogene TRBV3-2) with TRBJ2-5, with D hard to call. The source material was peripheral blood. This chain's CDR3 is CASSQILTGSQETQYF. CDR3 coding DNA: TGTGCCAGCAGCCAAATTCTCACGGGTTCACAAGAGACCCAGTACTTC.